This T cell receptor beta chain was sequenced during a study of cytomegalovirus exposure and HLA in healthy donors. This clone was seen a single time. CDR1 is MDHEN and CDR2 is SYDVKM in the germline V gene. The CDR3 has 15 amino acids. The V and J ends lost 5 bases and 6 bases, in that order; junction bases with no gene match: 10. The PCR ran on 60 Vbeta and 13 Jbeta primers. TCRdb's table, derived via immunoSEQ multiplex PCR, lists solely in-frame clones and lacks some. This sample has some 100,000 clones, with approximately 68% found just once. The sample consisted of PBMCs. The chain recombines TRBV28 with TRBJ1-5; 7 nucleotides align to TRBD1. This clonotype originated in a woman younger than 35 in good health and CMV-seropositive. CDR3 in amino acids: CASSPLQGVSQPQHF. As DNA, the CDR3 is TGTGCCAGCAGTCCCCTCCAGGGGGTAAGTCAGCCCCAGCATTTT.